The T cell receptor beta chain under discussion was sequenced for a study of cytomegalovirus exposure and HLA in healthy donors (dated 2017 in TCRdb). Background for the entire study: An earlier analysis of about 560 of the donors reported about 260 Gb of sequence data and 95 million to 140 million unique TCR beta sequences obtained from about 170 million T cells. In a later genetic analysis, genome-wide SNP genotypes for 398 of the 666 donors were used, and that subset was treated as a discovery cohort. Of the approximately 400 genotyped donors, 81% were placed in the genetic ancestry cluster associated with self-reported Caucasian donors. The aim of the study was to test whether cataloging public T cell receptors could identify signatures of past pathogen exposure. A later analysis re-analyzed previously published TCR beta repertoires from about 730 donors and added high-resolution HLA genotyping to study TCR occurrence patterns. All discovery cohort repertoires had been generated using a single sequencing platform. Rather than drawing on any new phenotypic data, the later analysis identified candidate immune exposures from TCR beta sequences and the way those sequences occurred across donors. In addition to the first cohort of several hundred subjects, a separate validation cohort of approximately 110 different subjects was used. Donor age, sex, ethnicity and CMV serostatus were collected together with the repertoire data. HLA typing covered class I and class II loci at four-digit resolution. The number of donors typed differed by locus, with roughly 620-630 for A, B, C, DRB1 and DQB1, about 500 for DQA1, 600 to 610 for DPA1, and about 450 for DPB1. Roughly 290 gigabases of sequencing data and around 80 million unique TCR sequences made up an early release that covered several hundred HLA-typed donors. The study used immunosequencing to profile the T cell repertoires of around 600 subjects and linked those repertoires to cytomegalovirus serostatus. To decide whether each TCR beta V gene segment behaved as functional or pseudogenic, an earlier analysis of fewer than 750 of the donors relied on high-throughput TCR beta sequencing. Among a few hundred genotyped donors of the cohort, an average of about 240,000 unique TCR beta nucleotide sequences were sequenced per donor, 15% to 20% of them non-productive. The study combined high-throughput TCR immunosequencing, statistical association of individual TCRs with disease status, and machine learning to predict cytomegalovirus infection status. Because of strong linkage in the cohort, four or five DR-DQ haplotypes were treated as single units for association and clustering.

The germline V gene (reference sequence) sets CDR1 to MNHNY and CDR2 to SVGAGI. V and J are trimmed by 4 bases and 0 bases, and the gene matches miss 1 base of the junction. Reading from cysteine to phenylalanine, the CDR3 counts 15 amino acids. Just CDR3 DNA is preserved here, 45 bases in frame from base 1. The cohort consisted of hundreds of healthy bone marrow donors. At the time of sampling, every cohort member was nominally healthy, though immune exposures that went unrecorded were likely present. The donor tested CMV seropositive, placing the donor among the 289 seropositive members of the cohort. Each donor provided a peripheral blood sample, and peripheral blood mononuclear cells were used for TCR beta sequencing. The Qiagen DNeasy Blood Extraction Kit was used to extract genomic DNA from the blood cell samples. Library creation used the immunoSEQ multiplex PCR assay. For the multiplex PCR, a mixture combining 60 forward primers for TCR Vbeta segments and 13 reverse primers for TCR Jbeta segments was used. The CDR3 region of rearranged TCR beta genes was amplified from genomic DNA with a multiplex PCR assay. On the Illumina HiSeq System, the amplified TCR beta libraries were sequenced as 87-base-pair reads. As for the authors' bioinformatics: A later analysis tallied 75 million to 95 million unique TCR beta chains across the 610 or so repertoires, and roughly 11 million of those chains were shared by two or more donors. To remove PCR and sequencing errors, raw reads were error-corrected and collapsed into unique sequences using a nearest-neighbor algorithm that merged closely related sequences. V, D and J gene segments were assigned by aligning CDR3 sequences to IMGT reference sequences. For a sequence to be retained, a match of at least six nucleotides to both a V gene segment and a J gene segment was required. Rearrangements were classified as productive when the CDR3 lacked stop codons and remained in frame with V and J, and all other rearrangements were classified as non-productive. Following IMGT convention, CDR3 was defined as the stretch from the second conserved V-encoded cysteine to the conserved J-encoded phenylalanine. The earlier analysis of some 550 of the donors excluded any sequence lacking an unambiguous match to a single V gene segment. In an earlier analysis of 587 of the donors, V segments were called functional above 56.7% productive rearrangements and were called segregating when the between-donor standard deviation exceeded 5%. A statistical classification framework was developed to diagnose cytomegalovirus status using the catalog of TCR beta chain sequences. A later analysis assigned V and J genes by comparing TCR nucleotide sequences with IMGT/GENE-DB human TR gene sequences. Using the TCRdist pipeline, a later analysis assigned CDR3 sequences along with most-parsimonious VDJ recombination scenarios. In a later analysis, every TCR beta chain was defined by the combination of its CDR3 amino acid sequence and its V-gene family, and reads without a unique V-gene family were dropped. As a way to deal with suspected cross-contamination and a sequencing artifact, a later analysis dropped approximately 570 nucleotide sequences that were highly shared and had low generation probability. A later analysis calculated a clonal expansion index for each public chain from normalized within-repertoire ranks of inferred template counts. A later analysis computed generation probabilities with a VDJ recombination model fitted to out-of-frame rearrangements, and checked the results against IGoR. Hypergeometric tests were used in a later analysis to score TCR-TCR, TCR-HLA and TCR-CMV co-occurrence, with a repertoire-size bias correction applied to the TCR pairs. To estimate false discovery rates, a later analysis permuted the HLA or CMV assignments 20 times. In a later analysis, co-occurring TCRs were grouped using DBSCAN, with TCRdist sequence similarity added in when clustering inside HLA-allele-positive subsets. Repertoires with fewer than 30,000 or more than 120,000 public chains, plus five repertoires with anomalous nucleotide sharing, were excluded from co-occurrence clustering. TCRdb holds this immuneACCESS table with in-frame rearrangements only. Some clones are missing; in checked studies, unresolved V genes explain under half, and the rest has no known cause. That table furnishes V, J and clone size, whereas the DNA furnished D and trimming. Here the sample has some 110,000 clones; around 74% occur a single time. The top ten hold roughly 9.2% of the sample.

The paper's findings and limits, for the study overall: A later analysis associated around 16,000 TCR beta sequences with specific HLA alleles at a false discovery rate of 0.05. The study gave a list of roughly 150 TCR beta chains associated with cytomegalovirus. Compared with equally common non-associated chains, HLA-associated TCR beta chains in a later analysis were more clonally expanded and had lower generation probabilities. When HLA alleles, especially DR and DQ, strongly co-occurred, TCR associations were difficult to assign to individual alleles. A further reported finding was that TCR beta sequences accurately predicted the HLA-A and HLA-B alleles for most subjects in the first cohort. According to a later analysis, parvovirus B19, influenza, CMV and Epstein-Barr virus appeared linked to several top co-occurrence clusters. The presence/absence analyses assumed that sequencing depth was roughly uniform across donors, and that assumption may not be true. In a later analysis, the rate of TCR association differed among HLA loci, with DRB1 alleles having the most associated TCRs and HLA-C alleles having the fewest. According to a later analysis, most CMV-associated TCR beta chains appeared to be HLA-restricted, and the HLA associations seemed to be driven largely by CMV exposure. Linkage disequilibrium might explain the correlated functional status among segregating V segments, but an unknown experimental factor could not be ruled out. For the cohort, immune exposure information was limited to CMV serostatus. Across donors, most TCR sequences were observed very rarely, whereas some public TCRs were present in many individuals. It was suggested by the authors that the approach could potentially be generalized to other disease states and immunological phenotypes. The classifier was reported to diagnose cytomegalovirus status with high specificity and sensitivity in both the original cohort and the validation cohort. In vitro tests confirmed that a few of the cytomegalovirus-associated TCR beta chains recognize cytomegalovirus antigens. The cohort was sequenced for TCR beta chains only, and without alpha or paired-chain data the features that could be detected were limited. The 87-base-pair reads could not distinguish some IMGT-functional V segments, including TRBV6-2 and TRBV6-3, so those segments were excluded. Because counts were too low, about 15 rarely observed V segments, including chromosome 9 orphons, were left out of the earlier analysis of some 600 of the donors. In an earlier analysis of around 600 of the donors, most TCR beta V segments were observed in productive rearrangements about 87% or about 30% of the time, broadly matching IMGT annotations. Because HLA typing was missing for some donors at each locus, association tests included only the typed subset. An association between a missense DCLRE1C variant and V-gene and J-gene trimming of TCR beta chains was found in a later genetic analysis and replicated in an independent cohort. A later genetic analysis reported fewer N-insertions in productive TCRs among donors in an Asian-associated ancestry cluster than the approximately 670-donor mean. A cluster of highly shared sequence variants was judged likely to represent a technical artifact of the sequencing pipeline.

Only a few counts were recorded for this clone. Its antigen is not yet known. Base qualities were left out, and no much larger clone turns up one base away. The sample was PBMCs. The chain is encoded by TRBV6-6 joined to TRBJ2-3, with 10 junctional bases fitting TRBD2. This clonotype was obtained from a woman aged 35 to 49 in good health and CMV-seropositive. The CDR3 region reads CASSFSGRSTDTQYF. The nucleotides are TGTGCCAGCAGTTTTAGCGGGAGGAGCACAGATACGCAGTATTTT.